The 19 T cell receptor beta chains below all came from one sample that was sequenced in a study of blood T cell repertoires in COVID-19. This table comes from immunoSEQ multiplex PCR, and its TCRdb copy is limited to in-frame clones, with some not included. Seen here are about 190,000 clones, 80% observed once, and the top ten hold approximately 6.9%. The source material was peripheral blood. The receptors come from a man aged 55 to 70 with acute or convalescent COVID-19.

The CDR3 DNA follows: TGTGCCAGTAGCCCCAAGGGACAGCTGAATCAGCCCCAGCATTTT. Its protein is CASSPKGQLNQPQHF. The chain is built from TRBV19 and TRBJ1-5, with 7 bases that match TRBD1. The junction had 9 bases not matched to a gene; V was cut back by 6 bases and J by 4 bases. The CDR3 consists of 15 residues. CDR1 and CDR2 (germline): LNHDA, SQIVND (reference sequence).

The V call is TRBV10-3, the J call TRBJ2-1, with D perhaps TRBD2 (6 bases). Germline CDR1 and CDR2: ENHRY and SYGVKD. The CDR3 is 16 residues long. Trimming stripped 4 bases from V and 5 bases from J, with 18 bases between. The CDR3 loop reads CAISVSHGRGHNEQFF. The CDR3 region has the DNA TGTGCCATCAGTGTCAGTCACGGGAGAGGGCACAATGAGCAGTTCTTC.

The chain combines TRBV5-1 with TRBJ2-1; TRBD2 agrees at 7 bases. V lost 3 bases, J lost 3 bases, and 9 bases stayed unmatched. The germline CDR1 and CDR2 sequences are SGHRS and YFSETQ. CDR3 size: 16 residues. Here the CDR3 DNA reads TGCGCCAGCAGCTATACCTCTAGCGGCCACTACAATGAGCAGTTCTTC. This translates into CASSYTSSGHYNEQFF.

The chain links TRBV9 to TRBJ2-1, with 7 nucleotides matching TRBD2. Germline V gives CDR1 SGDLS, CDR2 YYNGEE. The CDR3 extends over 14 amino acids. The J segment lost 8 bases and the V segment lost 2 bases, leaving 7 bases of the junction unmatched. CDR3 protein: CASSVQERGDEQFF. The DNA of the CDR3 is TGTGCCAGCAGCGTGCAGGAGCGGGGTGATGAGCAGTTCTTC.

The chain employs TRBV11-2 and TRBJ2-1; TRBD2 might be the D (5 bases). V was trimmed by 4 bases and J by 0 bases, leaving 19 bases between them. The CDR3 extends over 18 amino acids. Germline V CDR1 and CDR2: SGHAT, FQNNGV. CDR3 DNA sequence: TGTGCCAGCAGCTCCCTCGCCCCGACTAAATTCTCCTACAATGAGCAGTTCTTC. Translation: CASSSLAPTKFSYNEQFF.

The chain carries TRBV7-3 and TRBJ2-1; D call uncertain. Per germline, CDR1 SGHTA and CDR2 FQGTGA. This CDR3 has 15 residues. Trimming cost V 5 bases and J 1 base, with 12 bases left between them. For the CDR3, the DNA is TGTGCCAGCAGCGATAGTGGTCCATCCTACAATGAGCAGTTCTTC. It encodes CASSDSGPSYNEQFF.

This clone was seen a single time. J is TRBJ1-4 and V is TRBV2; D is unresolved. The CDR3 loop spans 17 amino acids. Trimming left V 0 bases short and J 8 bases short, with 19 bases between. The germline CDR1 and CDR2 sequences are SNHLY and FYNNEI. Here the CDR3 reads CASSEALRDLAWEKLFF. The CDR3 bases are TGTGCCAGCAGTGAAGCGCTTCGGGATCTAGCTTGGGAAAAACTGTTTTTT.

The chain employs TRBV5-8 and TRBJ1-4; D not resolved. The J call is doubtful: the DNA matches TRBJ2-2 better. Germline loops: CDR1 SGHTS, CDR2 YDEGEE. CDR3 length equals 11 residues. The CDR3 is CASSFVRELFF. The DNA for the CDR3 is TGTGCCAGCAGCTTTGTCCGGGAGCTGTTTTTT.

The gene calls are TRBV5-1 and TRBJ1-2; D is perhaps TRBD1 (6 bases). Germline CDR1 is SGHRS and CDR2 is YFSETQ. The CDR3 sequence is 14 residues long. V was trimmed by 4 bases and J by 8 bases, leaving 18 bases between them. For the CDR3, the DNA is TGCGCCAGCAGCCCCCAGGGTGGGGGCCGAGGCTACACCTTC. Protein product: CASSPQGGGRGYTF.

This chain joins TRBV19 and TRBJ1-2; D may be TRBD1 (5 bases). V shed 6 bases and J shed 4 bases, with 18 bases lying between them. CDR3 length equals 15 residues. Germline V gene sequence: CDR1 LNHDA, CDR2 SQIVND (reference sequence). The CDR3 DNA reads TGTGCCAGTAGAACCTTGGGGGGTGGGCCCTATGGCTACACCTTC. It specifies CASRTLGGGPYGYTF.

The genes are TRBV7-2 and TRBJ2-3, with D hard to call. This CDR3 comprises 13 residues. V lost 1 base, J lost 4 bases, and 6 bases lay in between. The germline V gene has CDR1 SGHTA and CDR2 FQGNSA. CDR3 DNA sequence: TGTGCCAGCAGCTTAGTTCCCGCAGATACGCAGTATTTT. Encoded protein: CASSLVPADTQYF. Drawing the rest from reference TRBV7-2 and TRBJ2-3, the complete variable domain is GAGVSQSPSNKVTEKGKDVELRCDPISGHTALYWYRQSLGQGLEFLIYFQGNSAPDKSGLPSDRFSAERTGGSVSTLTIQRTQQEDSAVYLCASSLVPADTQYFGPGTRLTVL.

J is TRBJ2-7 and V is TRBV2, with 7 bases fitting TRBD1. The V segment lost 6 bases and the J segment 2 bases; nucleotides outside the gene matches: 10. Germline-derived CDR1 and CDR2 are SNHLY and FYNNEI. The CDR3 covers 15 residues. The CDR3 DNA follows: TGTGCCAGCAGCAACCCCCGGGACAGAGCCTACGAGCAGTACTTC. The encoded protein is CASSNPRDRAYEQYF.

V usage is TRBV19 and J usage is TRBJ2-7; 7 bases line up with TRBD1. Trimming at V came to 5 bases and at J to 2 bases, leaving 21 bases not matched to a gene. CDR1 and CDR2 from the germline V gene are LNHDA and SQIVND (reference sequence). The CDR3 is 19 residues long. The CDR3 reads CASSARDGPWTGLPYEQYF. DNA for the CDR3: TGTGCCAGTAGTGCTCGGGACGGCCCTTGGACAGGTTTACCCTACGAGCAGTACTTC.

This chain joins TRBV5-1 and TRBJ1-2, with 7 bases matching TRBD1. Trimming removed 7 bases from V and 4 bases from J; junction bases left unmatched: 7. CDR3 length: 13 amino acids. Germline values: CDR1 SGHRS, CDR2 YFSETQ. This CDR3 is CASSTGSSYGYTF. The DNA for the CDR3 is TGCGCCAGCTCGACAGGGTCGTCCTATGGCTACACCTTC.

The V and J genes are TRBV5-5 and TRBJ1-2, with a possible D match to TRBD1 (6 bases). Trimming pared 0 bases from V and 8 bases from J, leaving 17 bases between. This CDR3 contains 15 residues. The germline V gene has CDR1 SGHKS and CDR2 YYEKEE (reference sequence). The CDR3 protein is CASSLEPRGQRGYTF. The CDR3 DNA sequence: TGTGCCAGCAGCTTGGAACCGCGGGGGCAAAGGGGCTACACCTTC. Combining the CDR3 with reference TRBV5-5 and TRBJ1-2 gives the whole variable domain DAGVTQSPTHLIKTRGQQVTLRCSPISGHKSVSWYQQVLGQGPQFIFQYYEKEERGRGNFPDRFSARQFPNYSSELNVNALLLGDSALYLCASSLEPRGQRGYTFGSGTRLTVV.

Concerning this clone: This sample also contains other DNA sequences that code for the same CDR3. The chain links TRBV6-5 to TRBJ1-2; D is perhaps TRBD1 (6 bases). The V gene lost 5 bases and the J gene lost 2 bases, with 9 bases spanning the gap. Germline CDR1 is MNHEY and CDR2 is SVGAGI. The CDR3 contains 13 residues. This CDR3 reads CASSPQGNYGYTF. CDR3 coding DNA: TGTGCCAGCAGTCCTCAGGGGAACTATGGCTACACCTTC.

The rearrangement links TRBV12-5 to TRBJ2-2, with 8 positions matching TRBD2. The CDR3 is made up of 18 amino acids. Trimming took 3 bases from V and 4 from J; bases not matched to a gene: 13. Germline CDR1 and CDR2: LGHNT and FRNRAP. CDR3 nucleotide sequence: TGTGCTAGTGGTTTCCCATGGTTGGCGGGGGGACCCACCGGGGAGCTGTTTTTT. Translating it yields CASGFPWLAGGPTGELFF. Combining the CDR3 with reference TRBV12-5 and TRBJ2-2 gives the whole variable domain DARVTQTPRHKVTEMGQEVTMRCQPILGHNTVFWYRQTMMQGLELLAYFRNRAPLDDSGMPKDRFSAEMPDATLATLKIQPSEPRDSAVYFCASGFPWLAGGPTGELFFGEGSRLTVL.

J is TRBJ1-2 and V is TRBV6-6, with D tentatively TRBD1 (5 bases). CDR1 is MNHNY and CDR2 is SVGAGI in the germline V gene (reference sequence). This CDR3 is built from 15 residues. V dropped 6 bases and J dropped 0 bases, with 14 bases sitting between them. The CDR3: CASSLTTVTNYGYTF. CDR3 nucleotide sequence: TGTGCCAGCAGCCTTACGACAGTAACTAACTATGGCTACACCTTC.

The V call is TRBV28, the J call TRBJ2-3; tentative D call: TRBD2 (6 bases). Germline V gene data show CDR1 as MDHEN and CDR2 as SYDVKM. V lost 11 bases and J lost 4, with 13 bases in between. The CDR3 extends over 12 amino acids. The CDR3 DNA follows: TGTGCCGCGGGACTGGCGGCAGATACGCAGTATTTT. Encoded protein: CAAGLAADTQYF.